Sequencing of this T cell receptor beta chain was carried out in a study of Ad26.COV2.S vaccination and SARS-CoV-2 variants. At the level of the study: In the COV1001 trial, the donor was in the Ad26.COV2.S arm. Regarding the study as a whole: Measurements of TCR breadth and depth may have given underestimates of the total T cell responses.

Looked up from germline, CDR1 is WSHSY and CDR2 is SAAADI. The CDR3 loop spans 13 amino acids. Trimming shortened V by 5 bases and J by 2 bases, and 10 bases separated the two germline ends. On this clone itself: As yet, its antigen is unknown.

The table came from immunoSEQ multiplex PCR; TCRdb's copy has only in-frame clones and leaves some out. This sample has approximately 410,000 clones, with around nine tenths found just once. Treatment defined: some 20 received Ad26.COV2.S at low or high dose, single or two shots; 5 received placebo; per-sample allocation not given. Material that was analyzed had been drawn on day 63 after the first vaccine or placebo injection. It was an adult aged 18-55 years in Boston who was the donor. An Ad26 vector expressing Wuhan-strain SARS-CoV-2 spike constituted the vaccine. This TCR was recovered from a person aged 18-60 years who received the Ad26.COV2.S COVID-19 vaccine or a placebo. The chain links TRBV10-2 to TRBJ2-7; tentative D call: TRBD1 (6 bases). Sample: peripheral blood, taken in a trial of Ad26.COV2.S vaccine versus placebo. CDR3 coding DNA: TGCGCCAGCAGTACCCCAGGGGCCTACGAGCAGTACTTC. Its protein product is CASSTPGAYEQYF.